The 12 T cell receptor beta chains in this list originate from one sample, sequenced in a study of T cells after yellow fever vaccination. One entry per CDR3 protein results from TCRdb running MiXCR on the 5' RACE reads. This table holds fewer than 400,000 distinct CDR3 sequences, 6% to 8% found once. The material sequenced was PBMCs, taken 5 days after the yellow fever booster vaccination. These receptors originate from a man between 25 and 39 years old who received the YFV17D yellow fever vaccine.

This chain joins TRBV7-2 and TRBJ2-3, with TRBD2 matching over 7 bases. Looked up from germline, CDR1 is SGHTA and CDR2 is FQGNSA. This CDR3 comprises 16 residues. The ends lost 4 bases at V and 2 bases at J; junction bases unmatched: 9. The CDR3 here is CASSSSSGTSTDTQYF. The CDR3 DNA reads TGTGCCAGCAGCTCATCTAGCGGTACCTCCACAGATACGCAGTATTTT.

This clonotype was counted many times. The chain combines TRBV29-1 with TRBJ2-1, with 13 bases lining up with TRBD2. The J segment lost 3 bases and the V segment lost 5 bases, leaving 10 bases of the junction unmatched. Germline V gene sequence: CDR1 SQVTM, CDR2 ANQGSEA. The CDR3 contains 17 residues. This chain's CDR3 is CSVRLAGGLRGYNEQFF. CDR3 DNA: TGCAGCGTTCGACTAGCGGGAGGCCTCCGAGGCTACAATGAGCAGTTCTTC.

The rearrangement uses TRBV29-1 and TRBJ2-7, with a possible D match to TRBD2 (7 bases). The CDR3 sequence is 17 residues long. V lost 3 bases and J lost 5, with 26 bases in between. Per germline, CDR1 SQVTM and CDR2 ANQGSEA. CDR3 sequence: CSVEVVGEGVAPHEQYF. The CDR3 coding sequence is TGCAGCGTTGAGGTAGTGGGGGAGGGGGTAGCTCCCCACGAGCAGTACTTC.

The chain is built from TRBV12-3 or TRBV12-4 and TRBJ2-7, with D possibly matching TRBD1 (6 bases). V lost 3 bases and J 2 bases, leaving 17 bases between the germline ends. The CDR3 totals 16 residues. This CDR3 reads CASSFLGTSTPYEQYF. The DNA for the CDR3 is TGTGCCAGCAGTTTTTTGGGGACAAGCACCCCCTACGAGCAGTACTTC.

This clonotype was picked up many times. The chain is built from TRBV12-3 or TRBV12-4 and TRBJ1-5; D not resolved. The V end lost 10 bases, the J end lost 2 bases, and 9 bases lay between the germline ends. The CDR3 is made up of 12 amino acids. CDR3 sequence: CAIRLGNQPQHF. CDR3 bases: TGTGCCATACGGCTCGGCAATCAGCCCCAGCATTTT.

Only a few counts were recorded for this clonotype. The J gene is TRBJ2-1, the V gene TRBV7-8; D not certain. The CDR3 covers 14 residues. Looked up from germline, CDR1 is SGHVS and CDR2 is FQNEAQ. The V and J ends lost 7 bases and 0 bases respectively, with 10 bases between them. CDR3 loop: CASTPSSSYNEQFF. The CDR3 DNA follows: TGTGCCAGCACCCCTTCTAGCTCCTACAATGAGCAGTTCTTC.

The chain carries TRBV5-8 and TRBJ2-5, with 8 bases identical to TRBD2. V was clipped by 4 bases and J by 9 bases; unmatched bases: 14. This CDR3 contains 15 residues. Germline CDR1 reads SGHTS; CDR2 reads YDEGEE. This CDR3 reads CASSPNGLAGEAQYF. The CDR3, as DNA: TGTGCCAGCAGCCCGAATGGACTAGCCGGCGAGGCCCAGTACTTC.

This clonotype turned up a few times. The V gene is TRBV7-2, the J gene TRBJ2-1; 9 positions agree with TRBD2. Trimming at V came to 2 bases and at J to 8 bases, leaving 7 bases not matched to a gene. The CDR3 has 15 amino acids. Germline V gene sequence: CDR1 SGHTA, CDR2 FQGNSA. CDR3 DNA sequence: TGTGCCAGCAGCTTATTGGTAGCGGGAGAACATGAGCAGTTCTTC. Amino acids: CASSLLVAGEHEQFF.

This clonotype was seen a handful of times. This sequence joins TRBV20-1 and TRBJ2-7, with D possibly TRBD2 on 6 matching bases. V lost 6 bases, J lost 3 bases, and 21 bases lay in between. Germline CDR1 reads DFQATT; CDR2 reads SNEGSKA (reference sequence). This CDR3 spans 15 amino acids. The CDR3 loop is CSALLGGGDGYEQYF. The CDR3 DNA sequence: TGCAGTGCCCTCCTGGGGGGTGGGGATGGCTACGAGCAGTACTTC.

This clonotype was found a few times. This chain links TRBV7-2 with TRBJ1-1; D is unclear. V lost 7 bases, J lost 3 bases, and 6 bases lay in between. CDR3 length: 11 amino acids. CDR1 is SGHTA, CDR2 FQGNSA, per germline. CDR3 residues: CASKRDTEAFF. CDR3 nucleotide sequence: TGTGCCAGCAAACGGGACACTGAAGCTTTCTTT.

This clonotype was observed at least ten times. The chain combines TRBV28 with TRBJ2-7; a weak D match, TRBD2 (5 bases). The CDR3 loop spans 13 amino acids. Between the trimmed V and J ends, which lost 6 bases and 0 bases, there was a span of 9 bases. Germline loops: CDR1 MDHEN, CDR2 SYDVKM. The CDR3 sequence: CASSPGLSYEQYF. The CDR3 nucleotides are TGTGCCAGCAGCCCCGGACTCTCCTACGAGCAGTACTTC. Based on the CDR3 plus reference TRBV28 and TRBJ2-7, the full variable domain is DVKVTQSSRYLVKRTGEKVFLECVQDMDHENMFWYRQDPGLGLRLIYFSYDVKMKEKGDIPEGYSVSREKKERFSLILESASTNQTSMYLCASSPGLSYEQYFGPGTRLTVT.

This clonotype was observed many times. The chain has TRBV24-1 and TRBJ1-1; D is uncertain. Germline V gene data show CDR1 as KGHDR and CDR2 as SFDVKD. Trimming removed 9 bases at V and 1 base at J, with 14 bases between. The CDR3 spans 14 residues. The CDR3 nucleotides are TGTGCCACCTTTTCATCCCACTGGAACACTGAAGCTTTCTTT. This translates into CATFSSHWNTEAFF.